One sample yielded the 28 T cell receptor beta chains listed below, sequenced in a study of PD-L1 blockade in urothelial cancer. Profiling relied on immunoSEQ multiplex PCR, and the TCRdb table lists in-frame clones only, not all of them. The sample carries around 57,000 clones, 81% recorded once. Described time point: pretreatment peripheral blood. Material: PBMCs, obtained around atezolizumab (anti-PD-L1) treatment. The receptors derive from a man between 65 and 85 years old with urothelial cancer.

V and J are TRBV19 and TRBJ2-3; TRBD2 is a possible D gene (6 bases). This CDR3 has 15 amino acids. V lost 3 bases and J lost 1, with 11 bases in between. Germline V gene data show CDR1 as LNHDA and CDR2 as SQIVND (reference sequence). CDR3 DNA: TGTGCCAGTAGTATGATCCGCGGGGGCACAGATACGCAGTATTTT. Amino acid sequence: CASSMIRGGTDTQYF.

The J gene is TRBJ1-2, the V gene TRBV30; D not resolved. Germline V gene lookup returns CDR1 GTSNPN and CDR2 SVGIG (reference sequence). The CDR3 sequence is 12 residues long. V lost 4 bases and J lost 5, with 11 bases in between. The CDR3 spells CAWISPIYGYTF. The CDR3 DNA reads as TGTGCCTGGATCAGTCCGATTTATGGCTACACCTTC.

The table lists this clone with a count of one. V is TRBV9 and J is TRBJ1-2; a weak D match, TRBD1 (5 bases). Germline V CDR1 and CDR2: SGDLS, YYNGEE. This CDR3 region has 13 residues. The V and J ends lost 5 bases and 3 bases respectively, with 11 bases between them. The CDR3 loop is CASRSRQHYGYTF. CDR3 sequence (DNA): TGTGCCAGCAGATCCCGACAGCACTATGGCTACACCTTC.

This clone was found once. This chain's CDR3 is CASSPTGTDNEQFF. The CDR3 DNA follows: TGTGCCAGCAGTCCAACCGGGACAGACAATGAGCAGTTCTTC. The rearrangement links TRBV28 to TRBJ2-1; TRBD1 aligns across 7 bases. CDR3 length equals 14 residues. The J segment lost 5 bases and the V segment lost 5 bases, leaving 6 bases of the junction unmatched. Germline-derived CDR1 and CDR2 are MDHEN and SYDVKM.

The chain recombines TRBV7-6 with TRBJ1-1; D gene ambiguous. The germline V gene has CDR1 SGHVS and CDR2 FNYEAQ. This CDR3 is 13 amino acids long. Trimming shortened V by 1 base and J by 6 bases, and 9 bases separated the two germline ends. CDR3: CASSLERDAEAFF. The CDR3 region has the DNA TGTGCCAGCAGCTTAGAGAGGGATGCTGAAGCTTTCTTT.

J is TRBJ2-7 and V is TRBV4-1; perhaps TRBD1 as D (6 bases). V was trimmed by 1 base and J by 2 bases, leaving 12 bases between them. This CDR3 is built from 15 residues. Germline V gene sequence: CDR1 MGHRA, CDR2 YSYEKL. In DNA form, the CDR3 reads TGCGCCAGCAGCCAAGTGTACAGGGCCGCCTACGAGCAGTACTTC. It yields the protein CASSQVYRAAYEQYF.

V usage is TRBV10-2 and J usage is TRBJ1-1; D not resolved. V gave up 6 bases and J gave up 1 base, with 3 bases separating them. The germline CDR1 and CDR2 sequences are WSHSY and SAAADI. The CDR3 runs 11 residues. The CDR3 loop reads CASSRNTEAFF. DNA for the CDR3: TGCGCCAGCAGCCGGAACACTGAAGCTTTCTTT.

The chain recombines TRBV19 with TRBJ1-1; no firm D call. Germline V gives CDR1 LNHDA, CDR2 SQIVND (reference sequence). The CDR3 runs 13 residues. Trimming cost V 3 bases and J 7 bases, with 12 bases left between them. The CDR3 DNA reads as TGTGCCAGTAGTATTAACAGCCAGAGTGAAGCTTTCTTT. Its translation: CASSINSQSEAFF.

This chain joins TRBV4-3 and TRBJ1-1; D perhaps matches TRBD1 (5 bases). The CDR3 consists of 15 residues. In germline, CDR1 is LGHNA, CDR2 YSLEER. V was cut by 1 base and J by 5 bases, with 14 bases left in between. This chain's CDR3 is CASSQVRQFFTEAFF. In DNA, the CDR3 is TGCGCCAGCAGCCAAGTGAGACAGTTTTTTACTGAAGCTTTCTTT.

The chain carries TRBV29-1 and TRBJ2-1, with D possibly matching TRBD1 (5 bases). The germline CDR1 and CDR2 sequences are SQVTM and ANQGSEA. The length of the CDR3 is 16 residues. The ends were cut back, 0 bases at V and 4 bases at J, with 16 bases in the middle. DNA for the CDR3: TGCAGCGTTGAAGATGGCCGAGACAGCTCTTACAATGAGCAGTTCTTC. Protein sequence: CSVEDGRDSSYNEQFF.

V usage is TRBV11-1 and J usage is TRBJ2-1; TRBD1 might be the D (6 bases). Germline-derived CDR1 and CDR2 are SGHAT and FQDESV (reference sequence). This CDR3 contains 14 residues. V was shortened by 2 bases and J by 8 bases, with 13 bases between the two germline ends. The CDR3 nucleotides are TGTGCCAGCAGCTTATCGGCAGGGGACCATGAGCAGTTCTTC. Its translation: CASSLSAGDHEQFF.

This chain uses TRBV27 with TRBJ2-1; 8 positions agree with TRBD1. V was pared by 1 base and J by 7 bases, with 9 bases of the junction left unmatched. The germline V gene has CDR1 MNHEY and CDR2 SMNVEV (reference sequence). The CDR3 loop spans 16 amino acids. CDR3 bases: TGTGCCAGCAGTTTATTTGGACAGGGCAGGGGAAATGAGCAGTTCTTC. Amino acids: CASSLFGQGRGNEQFF.

V usage is TRBV5-1 and J usage is TRBJ1-1; D is undetermined. CDR1 SGHRS and CDR2 YFSETQ come from the germline V gene. V dropped 0 bases and J dropped 0 bases, with 9 bases sitting between them. This CDR3 has 15 amino acids. CDR3 loop: CASSLGSSLNTEAFF. DNA for the CDR3: TGCGCCAGCAGCTTGGGTAGTAGCCTGAACACTGAAGCTTTCTTT.

This rearrangement joins TRBV4-3 to TRBJ2-1; tentative D call: TRBD2 (6 bases). The germline gives CDR1 LGHNA, CDR2 YSLEER. The CDR3 totals 15 residues. V was trimmed by 0 bases and J by 2 bases, leaving 8 bases between them. The CDR3: CASSQDRGTYNEQFF. CDR3 DNA sequence: TGCGCCAGCAGCCAAGACCGCGGGACCTACAATGAGCAGTTCTTC.

This chain joins TRBV6-5 and TRBJ2-7; 8 bases line up with TRBD1. This CDR3 has 15 amino acids. V shed 2 bases, J shed 5 bases, and the junction held 8 bases outside the gene matches. Germline lookup yields CDR1 MNHEY and CDR2 SVGAGI. The CDR3 is CASSYGPGQDNEQYF. CDR3 DNA sequence: TGTGCCAGCAGTTACGGCCCGGGACAGGACAACGAGCAGTACTTC.

This clone was seen a handful of times. V and J are TRBV2 and TRBJ2-1, with TRBD2 as a possible D gene (6 bases). V lost 7 bases and J lost 12, with 16 bases in between. Germline-derived CDR1 and CDR2 are SNHLY and FYNNEI. The CDR3 is 12 residues long. The CDR3 nucleotides are TGTGCCAGCACCGAGGGGCTAGCGTCGCAGTTCTTC. The encoded protein is CASTEGLASQFF.

The V call is TRBV2, the J call TRBJ1-2, with no clear D. CDR1 is SNHLY and CDR2 is FYNNEI in the germline V gene. V shed 7 bases and J shed 4 bases, with 16 bases lying between them. The CDR3 runs 14 residues. The CDR3 DNA follows: TGTGCCAGCACGCGGTTGCTCGAGGGCTATGGCTACACCTTC. This sequence encodes CASTRLLEGYGYTF.

V and J are TRBV7-6 and TRBJ2-1; 7 bases match TRBD1. The junction had 7 bases not matched to a gene; V was cut back by 1 base and J by 4 bases. This CDR3 contains 16 residues. CDR1 is SGHVS and CDR2 is FNYEAQ in the germline V gene. In DNA form, the CDR3 reads TGTGCCAGCAGCTTAGGGTCGGGACAGATATACAATGAGCAGTTCTTC. Amino acid sequence: CASSLGSGQIYNEQFF.

The chain combines TRBV4-1 with TRBJ2-3; 12 nucleotides agree with TRBD2. From germline, CDR1 is MGHRA and CDR2 YSYEKL. Trimming at V came to 1 base and at J to 2 bases, leaving 10 bases not matched to a gene. The CDR3 spans 19 residues. The DNA of the CDR3 is TGCGCCAGCAGCCAAGGACTAGCGGGAGTTTCGGTACCCACAGATACGCAGTATTTT. This translates into CASSQGLAGVSVPTDTQYF.

The rearrangement joins TRBV27 to TRBJ2-7; possibly TRBD2 for D (5 bases). The germline V and J ends were trimmed by 7 bases and 3 bases, with 16 bases remaining between them. Germline CDR1 is MNHEY and CDR2 is SMNVEV (reference sequence). The CDR3 is 14 residues long. Written as DNA, the CDR3 is TGTGCCAGCACCCCGGGAAGCGGAGTCTACGAGCAGTACTTC. The encoded protein is CASTPGSGVYEQYF.

In its sample, this clone was seen a few times. The V gene is TRBV5-1, the J gene TRBJ1-1; D unresolved. The CDR3 runs 14 residues. V was clipped by 0 bases and J by 1 base, with 7 bases between them. CDR1 and CDR2 from the germline V gene are SGHRS and YFSETQ. The CDR3 region is CASSLGGQNTEAFF. The CDR3 DNA reads TGCGCCAGCAGCTTGGGTGGCCAGAACACTGAAGCTTTCTTT.

This clone was recorded only once. The chain recombines TRBV5-1 with TRBJ2-7; D is uncertain. V lost 2 bases and J lost 6, with 12 bases in between. The CDR3 length is 13 residues. CDR1 is SGHRS and CDR2 is YFSETQ in the germline V gene. CDR3 nucleotides: TGCGCCAGCAGCTTTTCTTTAGGCGGCGAGCAGTACTTC. It codes for CASSFSLGGEQYF. Full variable domain (remainder filled in from reference TRBV5-1 and TRBJ2-7): KAGVTQTPRYLIKTRGQQVTLSCSPISGHRSVSWYQQTPGQGLQFLFEYFSETQRNKGNFPGRFSGRQFSNSRSEMNVSTLELGDSALYLCASSFSLGGEQYFGPGTRLTVT.

A few counts support this clone. The chain joins TRBV7-6 to TRBJ2-7, with D maybe TRBD2 (6 bases). This CDR3 contains 14 residues. Germline loops: CDR1 SGHVS, CDR2 FNYEAQ. V lost 5 bases, J lost 0 bases, and 11 bases lay in between. The CDR3 is CASSSGRDSYEQYF. In DNA form, the CDR3 reads TGTGCCAGCAGCAGCGGGCGAGACTCCTACGAGCAGTACTTC.

The V and J genes are TRBV9 and TRBJ2-5; 8 bases line up with TRBD2. The germline CDR1 and CDR2 sequences are SGDLS and YYNGEE. V gave up 3 bases and J gave up 2 bases; unmatched junction bases: 6. This CDR3 contains 15 residues. The CDR3 DNA sequence: TGTGCCAGCAGCGAAGGTAGCGGGGCTCAAGAGACCCAGTACTTC. Its protein product is CASSEGSGAQETQYF.

V and J are TRBV19 and TRBJ2-7; a possible D gene is TRBD1 (6 bases). The CDR3 is made up of 14 amino acids. Trimming stripped 5 bases from V and 1 base from J, with 12 bases between. Germline V CDR1 and CDR2: LNHDA, SQIVND (reference sequence). CDR3 region: CASSLDSVSYEQYF. CDR3 DNA sequence: TGTGCCAGTAGTCTGGACAGCGTATCCTACGAGCAGTACTTC. Full variable domain (rest looked up from reference TRBV19 and TRBJ2-7): DGGITQSPKYLFRKEGQNVTLSCEQNLNHDAMYWYRQDPGQGLRLIYYSQIVNDFQKGDIAEGYSVSREKKESFPLTVTSAQKNPTAFYLCASSLDSVSYEQYFGPGTRLTVT.

This chain connects TRBV27 to TRBJ1-3; D uncertain. V was trimmed by 0 bases and J by 4 bases, leaving 4 bases between them. The CDR3 is 13 amino acids. Germline CDR1 is MNHEY and CDR2 is SMNVEV (reference sequence). The CDR3 region is CASSLSAGNTIYF. CDR3 bases: TGTGCCAGCAGTTTATCAGCGGGAAACACCATATATTTT.

V is TRBV11-2 and J is TRBJ2-1, with 11 bases that match TRBD2. V lost 5 bases and J lost 7; bases outside the gene matches: 10. CDR3 length equals 16 residues. From germline, CDR1 is SGHAT and CDR2 FQNNGV. For the CDR3, the DNA is TGTGCCAGCAGCACCCTGACTAGCGGGACGATAAATGAGCAGTTCTTC. This codes for CASSTLTSGTINEQFF.

This chain connects TRBV5-1 to TRBJ2-3, with D perhaps TRBD2 (5 bases). CDR1 is SGHRS, CDR2 YFSETQ, per germline. V lost 4 bases and J 5 bases, leaving 14 bases between the germline ends. The CDR3 runs 14 residues. DNA of the CDR3: TGCGCCAGCAGCGGGAGCGGAGTGGGAGATACGCAGTATTTT. It yields the protein CASSGSGVGDTQYF.